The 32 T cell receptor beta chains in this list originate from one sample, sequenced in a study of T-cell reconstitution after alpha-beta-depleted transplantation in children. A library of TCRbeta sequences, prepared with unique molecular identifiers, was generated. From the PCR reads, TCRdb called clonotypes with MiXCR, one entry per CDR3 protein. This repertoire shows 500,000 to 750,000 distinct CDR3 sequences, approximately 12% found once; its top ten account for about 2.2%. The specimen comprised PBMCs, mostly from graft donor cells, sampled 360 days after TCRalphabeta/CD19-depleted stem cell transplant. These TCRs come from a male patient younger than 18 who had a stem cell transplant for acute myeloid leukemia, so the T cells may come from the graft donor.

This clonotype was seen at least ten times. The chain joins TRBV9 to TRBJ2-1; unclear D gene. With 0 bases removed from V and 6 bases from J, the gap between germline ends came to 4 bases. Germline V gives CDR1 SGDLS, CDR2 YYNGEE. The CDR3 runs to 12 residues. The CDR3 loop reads CASSVGRNEQFF. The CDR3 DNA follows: TGTGCCAGCAGCGTAGGGCGCAATGAGCAGTTCTTC.

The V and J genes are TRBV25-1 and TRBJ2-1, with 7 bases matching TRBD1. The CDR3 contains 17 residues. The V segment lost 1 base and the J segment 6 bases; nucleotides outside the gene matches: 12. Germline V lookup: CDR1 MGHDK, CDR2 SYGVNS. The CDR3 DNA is TGTGCCAGCAGTGAATGGTCAGGGGGATCCCCCCCCAATGAGCAGTTCTTC. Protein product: CASSEWSGGSPPNEQFF.

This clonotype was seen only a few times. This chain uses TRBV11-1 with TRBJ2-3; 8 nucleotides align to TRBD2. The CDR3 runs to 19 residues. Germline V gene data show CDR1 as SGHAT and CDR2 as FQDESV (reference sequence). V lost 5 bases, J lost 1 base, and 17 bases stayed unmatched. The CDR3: CASSPVLAASHWGTDTQYF. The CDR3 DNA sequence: TGTGCCAGCAGCCCCGTACTAGCGGCCTCCCATTGGGGCACAGATACGCAGTATTTT.

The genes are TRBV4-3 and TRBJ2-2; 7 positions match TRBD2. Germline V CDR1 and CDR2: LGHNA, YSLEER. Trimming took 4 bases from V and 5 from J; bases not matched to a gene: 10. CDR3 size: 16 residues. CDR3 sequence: CASSPSFRRETGELFF. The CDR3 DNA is TGCGCCAGCAGCCCCTCTTTCCGGCGGGAGACCGGGGAGCTGTTTTTT.

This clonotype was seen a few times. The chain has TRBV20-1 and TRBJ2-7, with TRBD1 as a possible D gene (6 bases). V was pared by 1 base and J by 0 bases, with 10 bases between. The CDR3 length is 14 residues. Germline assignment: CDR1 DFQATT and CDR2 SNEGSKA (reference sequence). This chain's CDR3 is CSARGDTFSYEQYF. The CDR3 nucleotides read TGCAGTGCTAGAGGGGACACATTCTCCTACGAGCAGTACTTC.

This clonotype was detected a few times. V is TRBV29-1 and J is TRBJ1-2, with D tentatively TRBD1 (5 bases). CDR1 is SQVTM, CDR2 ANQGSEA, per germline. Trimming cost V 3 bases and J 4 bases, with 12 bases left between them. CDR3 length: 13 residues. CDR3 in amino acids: CSVETDTGYGYTF. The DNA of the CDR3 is TGCAGCGTTGAGACAGACACGGGCTATGGCTACACCTTC.

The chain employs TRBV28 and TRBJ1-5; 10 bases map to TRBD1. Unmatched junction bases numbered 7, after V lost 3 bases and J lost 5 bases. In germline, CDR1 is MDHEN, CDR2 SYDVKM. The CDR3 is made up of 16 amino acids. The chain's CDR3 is CASSFHPGQGDQPQHF. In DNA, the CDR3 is TGTGCCAGCAGTTTTCACCCCGGACAGGGGGATCAGCCCCAGCATTTT.

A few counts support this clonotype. The CDR3: CASSYLTPGTPSYEQYF. The CDR3 coding sequence is TGTGCCAGCAGTTATCTCACCCCCGGGACGCCTTCCTACGAGCAGTACTTC. The chain recombines TRBV6-5 with TRBJ2-7; D possibly uses TRBD1 or TRBD2 (5 bases each). This CDR3 has 17 residues. Germline-derived CDR1 and CDR2 are MNHEY and SVGAGI. The germline V and J ends were trimmed by 3 bases and 1 base, with 19 bases remaining between them.

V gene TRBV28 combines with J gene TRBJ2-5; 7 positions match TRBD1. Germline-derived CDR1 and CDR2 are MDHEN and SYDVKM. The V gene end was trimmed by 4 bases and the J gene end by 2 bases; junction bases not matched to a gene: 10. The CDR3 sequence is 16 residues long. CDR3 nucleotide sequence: TGTGCCAGCAGTTCGAAGGCCTGGACAGGACAAGAGACCCAGTACTTC. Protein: CASSSKAWTGQETQYF.

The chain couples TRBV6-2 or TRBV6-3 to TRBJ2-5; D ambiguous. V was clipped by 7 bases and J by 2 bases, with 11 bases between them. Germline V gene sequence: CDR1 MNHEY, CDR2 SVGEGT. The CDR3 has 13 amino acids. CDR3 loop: CASISNRQETQYF. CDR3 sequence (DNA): TGTGCCAGCATATCTAACCGGCAAGAGACCCAGTACTTC.

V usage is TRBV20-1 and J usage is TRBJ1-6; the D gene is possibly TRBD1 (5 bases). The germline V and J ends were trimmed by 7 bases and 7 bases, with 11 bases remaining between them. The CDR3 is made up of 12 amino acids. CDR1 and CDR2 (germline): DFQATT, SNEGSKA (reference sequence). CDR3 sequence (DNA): TGCAGTGGAGGGACCGGGAATTCACCCCTCCACTTT. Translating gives CSGGTGNSPLHF.

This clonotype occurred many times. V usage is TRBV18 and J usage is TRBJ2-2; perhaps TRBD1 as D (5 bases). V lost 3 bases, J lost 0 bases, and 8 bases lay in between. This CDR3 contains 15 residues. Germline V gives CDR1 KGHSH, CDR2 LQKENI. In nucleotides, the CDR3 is TGTGCCAGCTCACCCAGGGTCACGAACACCGGGGAGCTGTTTTTT. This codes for CASSPRVTNTGELFF.

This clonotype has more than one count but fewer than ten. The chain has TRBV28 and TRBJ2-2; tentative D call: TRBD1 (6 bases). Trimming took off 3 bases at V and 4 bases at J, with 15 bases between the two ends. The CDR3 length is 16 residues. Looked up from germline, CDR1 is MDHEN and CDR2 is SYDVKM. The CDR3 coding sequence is TGTGCCAGCAGTTTGACCCCAGGGGCCCTCACCGGGGAGCTGTTTTTT. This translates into CASSLTPGALTGELFF. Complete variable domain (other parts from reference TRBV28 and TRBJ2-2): DVKVTQSSRYLVKRTGEKVFLECVQDMDHENMFWYRQDPGLGLRLIYFSYDVKMKEKGDIPEGYSVSREKKERFSLILESASTNQTSMYLCASSLTPGALTGELFFGEGSRLTVL.

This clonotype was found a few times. The CDR3 coding sequence is TGCAGTGCTAGGGTTAGGAGGAACACCGGGGAGCTGTTTTTT. It is translated as CSARVRRNTGELFF. This chain connects TRBV20-1 to TRBJ2-2; D is unclear. Germline-derived CDR1 and CDR2 are DFQATT and SNEGSKA (reference sequence). Trimming took 3 bases from V and 1 from J, leaving 9 bases between them. CDR3 length: 14 residues.

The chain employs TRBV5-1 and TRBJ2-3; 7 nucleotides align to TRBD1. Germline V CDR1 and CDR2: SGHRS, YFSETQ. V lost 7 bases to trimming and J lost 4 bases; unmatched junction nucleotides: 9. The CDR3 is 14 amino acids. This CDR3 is CASSQGERADTQYF. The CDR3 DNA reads TGCGCCAGCTCTCAGGGGGAACGCGCAGATACGCAGTATTTT.

The CDR3 sequence: CASNTSGPTYEQYF. CDR3 in DNA: TGTGCCAGCAACACTAGCGGGCCCACCTACGAGCAGTACTTC. The chain is built from TRBV6-4 and TRBJ2-7; 9 bases line up with TRBD2. The CDR3 runs 14 residues. The germline CDR1 and CDR2 sequences are MRHNA and SNTAGT. The trim removed 7 bases at V and 2 bases at J, leaving 6 bases unmatched.

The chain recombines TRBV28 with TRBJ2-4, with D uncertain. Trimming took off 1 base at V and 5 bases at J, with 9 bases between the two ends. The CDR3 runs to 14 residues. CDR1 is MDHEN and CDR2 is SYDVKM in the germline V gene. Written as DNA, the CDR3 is TGTGCCAGCAGTTTATTAGGCGGCCAAAACATTCAGTACTTC. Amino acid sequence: CASSLLGGQNIQYF.

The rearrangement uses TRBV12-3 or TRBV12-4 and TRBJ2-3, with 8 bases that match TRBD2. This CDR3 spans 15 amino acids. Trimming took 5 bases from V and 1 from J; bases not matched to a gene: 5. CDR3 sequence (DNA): TGTGCCAGCAGTAGCGGGAGAATCCGCACAGATACGCAGTATTTT. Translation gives CASSSGRIRTDTQYF.

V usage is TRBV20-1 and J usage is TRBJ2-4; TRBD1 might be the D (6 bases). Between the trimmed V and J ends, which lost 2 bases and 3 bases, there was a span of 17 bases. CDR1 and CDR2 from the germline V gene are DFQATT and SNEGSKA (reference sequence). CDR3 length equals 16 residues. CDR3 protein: CSARRGSESFKNIQYF. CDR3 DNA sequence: TGCAGTGCTAGAAGGGGGTCGGAAAGCTTCAAAAACATTCAGTACTTC.

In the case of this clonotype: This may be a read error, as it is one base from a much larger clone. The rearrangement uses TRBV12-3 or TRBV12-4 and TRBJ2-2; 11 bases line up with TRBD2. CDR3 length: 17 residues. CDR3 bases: TGTACCAGCAGTTGGATCCCGGGACTAGCGGACACCGGGGAGCTGTTTTTT. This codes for CTSSWIPGLADTGELFF.

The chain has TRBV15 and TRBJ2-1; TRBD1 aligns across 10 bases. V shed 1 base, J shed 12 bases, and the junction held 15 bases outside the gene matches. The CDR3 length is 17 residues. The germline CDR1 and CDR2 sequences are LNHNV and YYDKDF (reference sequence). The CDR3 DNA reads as TGTGCCACCAGCAGAGCCAAAACCCGGGACAGGGGAGTGGGGCAGTTCTTC. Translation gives CATSRAKTRDRGVGQFF.

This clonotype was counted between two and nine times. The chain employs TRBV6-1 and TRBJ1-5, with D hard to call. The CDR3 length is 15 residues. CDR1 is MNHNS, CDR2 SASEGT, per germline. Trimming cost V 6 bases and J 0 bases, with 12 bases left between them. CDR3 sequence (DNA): TGTGCCAGCAGCCAAACAAGGAATAGCAATCAGCCCCAGCATTTT. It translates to CASSQTRNSNQPQHF.

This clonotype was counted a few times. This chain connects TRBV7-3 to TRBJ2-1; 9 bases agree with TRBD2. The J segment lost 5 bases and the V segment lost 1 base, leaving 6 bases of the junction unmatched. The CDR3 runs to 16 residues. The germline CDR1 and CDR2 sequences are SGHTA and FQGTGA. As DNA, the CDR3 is TGTGCCAGCAGCTTAATCCAGGCTAGCGGGAACAATGAGCAGTTCTTC. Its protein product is CASSLIQASGNNEQFF. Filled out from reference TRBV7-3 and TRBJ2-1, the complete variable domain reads GAGVSQTPSNKVTEKGKYVELRCDPISGHTALYWYRQSLGQGPEFLIYFQGTGAADDSGLPNDRFFAVRPEGSVSTLKIQRTERGDSAVYLCASSLIQASGNNEQFFGPGTRLTVL.

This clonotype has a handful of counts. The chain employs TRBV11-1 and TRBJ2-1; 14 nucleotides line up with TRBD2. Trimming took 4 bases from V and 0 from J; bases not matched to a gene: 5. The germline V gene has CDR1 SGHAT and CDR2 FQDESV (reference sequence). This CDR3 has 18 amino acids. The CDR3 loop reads CASSWGLAGAYSYNEQFF. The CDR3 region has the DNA TGTGCCAGCAGCTGGGGACTAGCGGGAGCTTACTCCTACAATGAGCAGTTCTTC.

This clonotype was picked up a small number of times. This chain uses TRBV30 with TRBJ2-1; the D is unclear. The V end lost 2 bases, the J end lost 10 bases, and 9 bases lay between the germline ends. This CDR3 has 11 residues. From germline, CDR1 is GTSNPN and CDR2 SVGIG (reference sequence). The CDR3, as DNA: TGTGCCTGGAGTCCGGGCACCGAGCAGTTCTTC. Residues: CAWSPGTEQFF.

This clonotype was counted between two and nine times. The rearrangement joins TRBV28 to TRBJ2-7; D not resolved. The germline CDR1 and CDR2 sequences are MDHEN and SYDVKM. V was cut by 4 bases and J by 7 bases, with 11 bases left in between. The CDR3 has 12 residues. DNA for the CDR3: TGTGCCAGCAGTTCCGGGCTCTTGGAGCAGTACTTC. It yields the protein CASSSGLLEQYF.

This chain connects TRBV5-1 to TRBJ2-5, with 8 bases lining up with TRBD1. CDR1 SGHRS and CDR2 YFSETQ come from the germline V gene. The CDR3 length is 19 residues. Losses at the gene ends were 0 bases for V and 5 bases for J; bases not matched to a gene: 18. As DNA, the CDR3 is TGCGCCAGCAGCTTGGCCCGAACTACCTACCAGGGGGCGCGGGAGACCCAGTACTTC. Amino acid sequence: CASSLARTTYQGARETQYF.

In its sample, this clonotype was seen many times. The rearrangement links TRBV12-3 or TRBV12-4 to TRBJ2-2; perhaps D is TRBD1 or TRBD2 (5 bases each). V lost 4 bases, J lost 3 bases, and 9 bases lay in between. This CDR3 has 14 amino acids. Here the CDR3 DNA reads TGTGCCAGCAGTTCCCGGGGCTACACCGGGGAGCTGTTTTTT. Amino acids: CASSSRGYTGELFF.

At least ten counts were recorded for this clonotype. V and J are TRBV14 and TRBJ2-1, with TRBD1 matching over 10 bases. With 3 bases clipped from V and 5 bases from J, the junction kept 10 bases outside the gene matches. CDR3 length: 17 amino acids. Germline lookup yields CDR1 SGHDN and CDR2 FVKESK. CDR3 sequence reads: CASSQRQGANLNNEQFF. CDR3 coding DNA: TGTGCCAGCAGCCAGAGACAGGGGGCGAACCTGAACAATGAGCAGTTCTTC.

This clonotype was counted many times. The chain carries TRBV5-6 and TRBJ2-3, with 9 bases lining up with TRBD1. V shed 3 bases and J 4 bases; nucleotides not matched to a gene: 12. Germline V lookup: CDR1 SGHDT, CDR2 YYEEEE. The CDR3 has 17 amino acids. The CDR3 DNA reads TGTGCCAGCAGCTCCCAGCGGACAGGGGAATATTCAGATACGCAGTATTTT. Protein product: CASSSQRTGEYSDTQYF.

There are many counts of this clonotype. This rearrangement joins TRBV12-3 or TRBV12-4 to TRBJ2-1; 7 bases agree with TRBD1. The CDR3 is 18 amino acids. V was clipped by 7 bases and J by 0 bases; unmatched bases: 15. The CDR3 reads CASTLQLGGLFSYNEQFF. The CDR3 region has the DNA TGTGCCAGCACCCTACAGCTAGGGGGCTTATTCTCCTACAATGAGCAGTTCTTC.

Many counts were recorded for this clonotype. The CDR3 loop reads CASSPGQGRGTQYF. The CDR3 DNA reads as TGTGCCAGCAGCCCCGGTCAGGGGCGGGGGACCCAGTACTTC. V is TRBV7-6 and J is TRBJ2-5; D is perhaps TRBD1 or TRBD2 (6 bases each). The ends were cut back, 5 bases at V and 7 bases at J, with 17 bases in the middle. The CDR3 runs to 14 residues. Germline CDR1 and CDR2: SGHVS and FNYEAQ.